These T cell receptor beta chains were read from a single sample in a study of shared clonotypes between healthy human individuals. Generated by immunoSEQ multiplex PCR, the TCRdb table keeps only in-frame clones and is missing some. The sample yields millions of clones, approximately 95% seen once. The sequenced material came from naive CD4+ T cells from PBMCs. The receptor set was obtained from a man aged 18 to 35 in good health. Some clones in this sample may be carry-over from other donors' samples. CDR3s include the opening cysteine and the closing phenylalanine or tryptophan. Each record gives: J gene, V gene, clone size, CDR3 protein. Clone sizes are given selectively: once, few, many, or a class where the clone is expanded.

TRBJ1-2 TRBV25-1 once CASSDRRANYGYTF
TRBJ2-7 TRBV4-2 - CASSHDRQAPYEQYF
TRBJ2-6 TRBV5-6 - CASRLTSGDISGANVLTF
TRBJ2-6 TRBV2 - CASKGQGFTPGANVLTF
TRBJ1-1 TRBV5-6 once CASSLGQVLNTEAFF
TRBJ1-1 TRBV5-1 - CASSLASRTNTEAFF
TRBJ2-1 TRBV9 - CASSANFGGGEQFF
TRBJ2-5 TRBV7-9 - CASSFRGLGAQYF
TRBJ1-4 TRBV6-5 - CASSGQGASPKLFF
TRBJ2-7 TRBV5-6 - CASSLRGGNEQYF
TRBJ2-7 TRBV5-4 - CASSLGPSGRGYEQYF
TRBJ1-1 TRBV5-1 - CASSLVGVEGTEAFF
TRBJ1-1 TRBV20-1 few CSARGGSEAFF
TRBJ1-5 TRBV2 - CASTLGANQPQHF
TRBJ2-1 TRBV7-9 - CASSSPGKAGGYEQFF
TRBJ1-2 TRBV28 - CASNTHGRGLNYGYTF
TRBJ2-3 TRBV2 - CASSGPPGFNPQYF
TRBJ2-1 TRBV21-1 - CASSLDGLSYNEQFF
TRBJ2-7 TRBV5-1 - CASSLVGPSYEQYF
TRBJ2-7 TRBV19 - CASSMDSISYEQYF
TRBJ1-5 TRBV2 - CASTKEGVLGQPQHF
TRBJ2-5 TRBV27 - CASMLLAGGETQYF
TRBJ1-5 TRBV28 - CASRGGGQPQHF
TRBJ2-3 TRBV5-4 - CASSLAGHSTDTQYF
TRBJ2-5 TRBV27 - CASSLLGVQRETQYF
TRBJ2-2 TRBV18 - CASSPAPGGPGELFF
TRBJ1-4 TRBV25-1 - CASSDGGGSEKLFF
TRBJ2-3 TRBV19 - CASSWRSDTQYF
TRBJ2-5 TRBV28 - CASSSPHPGQRQETQYF
TRBJ2-1 TRBV9 - CASSVGELYNEQFF
TRBJ1-4 TRBV4-2 - CASSQGSEKLFF
TRBJ2-2 TRBV14 - CASSQEYGSANTGELFF
TRBJ1-5 TRBV7-2 once CASSLEGRQGIQPQHF
TRBJ2-2 TRBV4-2 - CASSHPSGANTGELFF
- TRBV2 - CASSEQGHLYEQYF
TRBJ1-2 TRBV5-4 - CASSFSRQGNYGYTF